The sequence of this T cell receptor beta chain was determined in a study of T cell responses to AZD1222 COVID-19 vaccine. This clone was counted a single time. Its antigen is unidentified. Overall study findings and caveats: Clonal diversity may have been underestimated in mostly white British donors. Regions 160-218 and 743-854 dominated among vaccine-associated CD4 TCRs spanning spike.

Method: immunoSEQ multiplex PCR; TCRdb's copy keeps in-frame clones and lacks some. This sample yields some 55,000 clones, of which roughly 90% are seen a single time; less than 2% belongs to the top ten. The sample consisted of peripheral blood, taken on day 0 of AZD1222 vaccination. This clonotype was obtained from an adult in good health.

CDR3 amino acids: CASSLAWGTVETQYF. The CDR3 DNA reads as TGTGCCAGCAGCTTGGCATGGGGGACTGTAGAGACCCAGTACTTC. The chain recombines TRBV5-5 with TRBJ2-5, with D possibly being TRBD2 (6 bases). CDR1 and CDR2 (germline): SGHKS, YYEKEE (reference sequence). V lost 0 bases and J 4 bases, leaving 13 bases between the germline ends. This CDR3 is built from 15 residues.